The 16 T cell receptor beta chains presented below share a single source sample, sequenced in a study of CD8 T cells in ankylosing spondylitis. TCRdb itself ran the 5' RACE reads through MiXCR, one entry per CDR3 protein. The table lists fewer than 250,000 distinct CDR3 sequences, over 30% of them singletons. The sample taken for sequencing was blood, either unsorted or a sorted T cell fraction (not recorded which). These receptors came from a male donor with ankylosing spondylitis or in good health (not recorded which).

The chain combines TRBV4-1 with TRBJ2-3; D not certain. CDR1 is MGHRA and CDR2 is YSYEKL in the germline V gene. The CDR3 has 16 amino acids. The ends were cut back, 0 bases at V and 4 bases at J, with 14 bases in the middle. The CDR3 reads CASSQDRVLLADTQYF. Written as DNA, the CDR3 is TGCGCCAGCAGCCAAGATAGGGTCTTACTTGCAGATACGCAGTATTTT.

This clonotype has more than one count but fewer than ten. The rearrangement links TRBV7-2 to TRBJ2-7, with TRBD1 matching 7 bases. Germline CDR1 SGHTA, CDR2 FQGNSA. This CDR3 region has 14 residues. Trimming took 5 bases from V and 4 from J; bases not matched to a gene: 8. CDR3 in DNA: TGTGCCAGCAGCCACACCTCGACAGGGTACGAGCAGTACTTC. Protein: CASSHTSTGYEQYF.

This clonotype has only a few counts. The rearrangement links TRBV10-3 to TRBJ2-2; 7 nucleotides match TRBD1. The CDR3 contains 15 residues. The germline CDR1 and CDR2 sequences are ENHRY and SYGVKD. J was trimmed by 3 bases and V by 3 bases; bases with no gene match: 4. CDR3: CAISDTGTDTGELFF. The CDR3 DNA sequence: TGTGCCATCAGTGATACCGGGACAGACACCGGGGAGCTGTTTTTT.

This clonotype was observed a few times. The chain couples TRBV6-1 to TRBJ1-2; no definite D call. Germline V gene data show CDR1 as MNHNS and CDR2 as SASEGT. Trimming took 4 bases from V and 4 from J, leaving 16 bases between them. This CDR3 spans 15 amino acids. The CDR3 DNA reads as TGTGCCAGCAGTGTCACCTTCATCACCCTCTATGGCTACACCTTC. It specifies CASSVTFITLYGYTF.

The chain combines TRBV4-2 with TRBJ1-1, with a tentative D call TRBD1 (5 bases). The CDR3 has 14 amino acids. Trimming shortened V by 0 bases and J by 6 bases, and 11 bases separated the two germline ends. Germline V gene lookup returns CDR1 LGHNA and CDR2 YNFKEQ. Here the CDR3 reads CASSQDWGGSEAFF. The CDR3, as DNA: TGTGCCAGCAGCCAAGATTGGGGCGGCTCTGAAGCTTTCTTT.

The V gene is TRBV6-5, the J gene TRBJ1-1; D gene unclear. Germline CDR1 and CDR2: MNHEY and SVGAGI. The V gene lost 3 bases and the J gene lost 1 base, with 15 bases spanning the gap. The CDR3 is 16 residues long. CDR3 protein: CASSYSTATRNTEAFF. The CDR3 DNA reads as TGTGCCAGCAGTTATAGTACAGCGACCCGGAACACTGAAGCTTTCTTT.

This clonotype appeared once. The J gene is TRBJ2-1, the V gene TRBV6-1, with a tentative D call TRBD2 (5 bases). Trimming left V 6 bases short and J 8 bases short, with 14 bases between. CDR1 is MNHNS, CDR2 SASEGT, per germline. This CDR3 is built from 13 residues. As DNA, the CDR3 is TGTGCCAGCAGCATCATAAAGGGAGATGAGCAGTTCTTC. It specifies CASSIIKGDEQFF.

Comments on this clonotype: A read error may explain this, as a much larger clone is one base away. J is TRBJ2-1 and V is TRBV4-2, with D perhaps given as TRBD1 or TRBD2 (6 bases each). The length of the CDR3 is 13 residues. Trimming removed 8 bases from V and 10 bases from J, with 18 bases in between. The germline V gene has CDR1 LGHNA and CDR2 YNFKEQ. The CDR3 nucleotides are TGTGCCAGCCGCCGGGGGCGGGTCAGAGAGCAGTTCTTC. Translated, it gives CASRRGRVREQFF.

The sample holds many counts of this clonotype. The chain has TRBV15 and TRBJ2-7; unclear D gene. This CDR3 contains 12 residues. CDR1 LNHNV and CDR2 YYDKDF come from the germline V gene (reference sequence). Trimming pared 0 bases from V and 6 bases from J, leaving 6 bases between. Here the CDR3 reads CATSRENGEQYF. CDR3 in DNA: TGTGCCACCAGCAGAGAAAACGGCGAGCAGTACTTC.

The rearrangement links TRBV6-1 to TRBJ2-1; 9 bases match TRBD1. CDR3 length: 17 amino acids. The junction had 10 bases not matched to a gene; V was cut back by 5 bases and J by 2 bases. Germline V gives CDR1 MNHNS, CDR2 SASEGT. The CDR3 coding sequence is TGTGCCAGCAGTAGCCGGGACAGGGAATACCCCTACAATGAGCAGTTCTTC. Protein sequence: CASSSRDREYPYNEQFF.

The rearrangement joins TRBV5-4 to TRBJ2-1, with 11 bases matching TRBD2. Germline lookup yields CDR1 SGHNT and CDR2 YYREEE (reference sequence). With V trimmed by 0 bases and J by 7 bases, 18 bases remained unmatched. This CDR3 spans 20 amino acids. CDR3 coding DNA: TGTGCCAGCAGCTTGGTCCCGGACCTTCCGGGACTAGCGGTATGGAATGAGCAGTTCTTC. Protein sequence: CASSLVPDLPGLAVWNEQFF.

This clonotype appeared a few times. CDR3 in amino acids: CASSSGTLVVRETQYF. CDR3 DNA: TGTGCCAGCAGCTCGGGAACATTGGTGGTCCGAGAGACCCAGTACTTC. The chain employs TRBV7-2 and TRBJ2-5, with D possibly matching TRBD2 (5 bases). V lost 4 bases and J lost 4, with 19 bases in between. Germline CDR1 reads SGHTA; CDR2 reads FQGNSA. This CDR3 contains 16 residues.

The CDR3, as DNA: TGTGCCAGCAGTGGAAAGGGGACAGGGGGGTCCGGCGGCTACACCTTC. Translated: CASSGKGTGGSGGYTF. The chain joins TRBV12-3 or TRBV12-4 to TRBJ1-2; 11 nucleotides match TRBD1. This CDR3 contains 16 residues. With V trimmed by 5 bases and J by 8 bases, 13 bases remained unmatched.

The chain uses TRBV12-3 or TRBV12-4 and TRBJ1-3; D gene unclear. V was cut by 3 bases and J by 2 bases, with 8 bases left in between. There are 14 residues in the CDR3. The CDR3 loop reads CASSLIGPGNTIYF. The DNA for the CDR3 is TGTGCCAGCAGTTTGATCGGACCTGGAAACACCATATATTTT.

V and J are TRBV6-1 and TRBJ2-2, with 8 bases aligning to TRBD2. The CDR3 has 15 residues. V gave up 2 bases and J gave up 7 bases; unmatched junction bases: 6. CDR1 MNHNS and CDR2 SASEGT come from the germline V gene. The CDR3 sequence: CASSESGGRGGELFF. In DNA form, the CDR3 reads TGTGCCAGCAGTGAAAGCGGGGGACGGGGCGGGGAGCTGTTTTTT.

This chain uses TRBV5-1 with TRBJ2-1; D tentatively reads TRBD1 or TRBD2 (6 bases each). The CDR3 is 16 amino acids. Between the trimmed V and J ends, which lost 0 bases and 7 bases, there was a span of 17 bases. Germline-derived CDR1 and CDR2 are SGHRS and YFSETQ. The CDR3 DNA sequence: TGCGCCAGCAGCTTGGCTCCAACGGGGGCGGGAAATGAGCAGTTCTTC. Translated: CASSLAPTGAGNEQFF.